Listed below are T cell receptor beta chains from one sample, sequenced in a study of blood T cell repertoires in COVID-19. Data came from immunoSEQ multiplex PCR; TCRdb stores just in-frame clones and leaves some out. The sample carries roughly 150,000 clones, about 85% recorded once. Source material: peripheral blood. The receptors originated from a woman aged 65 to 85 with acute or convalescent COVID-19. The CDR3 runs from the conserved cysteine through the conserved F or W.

CDR3: CASSQGTGGTDTQYF
V: TRBV4-3
J: TRBJ2-3

CDR3: CASSLGQGRNYGYTF
V: TRBV6-5
J: TRBJ1-2

CDR3: CASSLISQGGNQPQHF
V: TRBV5-6
J: TRBJ1-5

CDR3: CASSSLATYSYNSPLHF
V: TRBV4-1
J: TRBJ1-6

CDR3: CASRRAPTDTQYF
V: TRBV3-1/TRBV3-2
J: TRBJ2-3

CDR3: CASSLVAGGTDTQYF
V: TRBV5-4
J: TRBJ2-3

CDR3: CASTWVAAGTYEQYF
V: TRBV6-5
J: TRBJ2-7

CDR3: CASSLALQPQHF
V: TRBV7-2
J: TRBJ1-5

CDR3: CASSQERGGQETQYF
V: TRBV4-2
J: TRBJ2-5

CDR3: CASSIKIYNEQFF
V: TRBV19
J: TRBJ2-1

CDR3: CASSLKQGPRGPTNEKLFF
V: TRBV27
J: TRBJ1-4

CDR3: CASSPDRGDNSPLHF
V: TRBV6-5
J: TRBJ1-6

CDR3: CASSIVGIVNSPLHF
V: TRBV19
J: TRBJ1-6

CDR3: CASSPGSRQGGNIQYF
V: TRBV5-1
J: TRBJ2-4

CDR3: CASSQGLAGGPERYTGELFF
V: TRBV4-3
J: TRBJ2-2

CDR3: CASSSGTSGTRAGEEQFF
V: TRBV3-1/TRBV3-2
J: TRBJ2-1

CDR3: CASSYPAGRENEKLFF
V: TRBV6-6
J: TRBJ1-4

CDR3: CASRGGQGRQETQYF
V: TRBV19
J: TRBJ2-5

CDR3: CASSTSSGGAYNEQFF
V: TRBV9
J: TRBJ2-1

CDR3: CASSYSGGKADTEAFF
V: TRBV6-2/TRBV6-3
J: TRBJ1-1

CDR3: CATSRASGGLNSVWAKNIQYF
V: TRBV15
J: TRBJ2-4

CDR3: CASSRDLDRGSRNEQFF
V: TRBV4-2
J: TRBJ2-1

CDR3: CASSSVRVNSDTEAFF
V: TRBV19
J: TRBJ1-1

CDR3: CASSQVGPLHF
V: TRBV14
J: TRBJ1-6

CDR3: CASKSWGSSGNTIYF
V: TRBV2
J: TRBJ1-3

CDR3: CASSSYRGMNTEAFF
V: TRBV6-5
J: TRBJ1-1

CDR3: CASSSGTGGGYTF
V: TRBV28
J: TRBJ1-2

CDR3: CASSVTGVGNSPLHF
V: TRBV2
J: TRBJ1-6

CDR3: CAWNRQDTDTQYF
V: TRBV30
J: TRBJ2-3

CDR3: CASSLTPRGNTEAFF
V: TRBV7-3
J: TRBJ1-1

CDR3: CASSQWTGVNQPQHF
V: TRBV16
J: TRBJ1-5

CDR3: CASSLSKGPGSSYNSPLHF
V: TRBV27
J: TRBJ1-6

CDR3: CASSPVSGNYGYTF
V: TRBV18
J: TRBJ1-2

CDR3: CASSTNRGLYEKLFF
V: TRBV21-1
J: TRBJ1-4

CDR3: CASSSGQWGTEAFF
V: TRBV7-8
J: TRBJ1-1

CDR3: CASSPVPGDRGNYGYTF
V: TRBV3-1/TRBV3-2
J: TRBJ1-2

CDR3: CASSVHVSGGAKEQFF
V: TRBV9
J: TRBJ2-1

CDR3: CAFYLGQAYGYTF
V: TRBV30
J: TRBJ1-2

CDR3: CASTPEATGPGLNSPLHF
V: TRBV2
J: TRBJ1-6

CDR3: CASPTGNVNEQFF
V: TRBV7-9
J: TRBJ2-1

CDR3: CASSQDLDRGSAGANVLTF
V: TRBV4-3
J: TRBJ2-6

CDR3: CASSMGRGGGQPQHF
V: TRBV19
J: TRBJ1-5

CDR3: CASTRGSGTGELFF
V: TRBV2
J: TRBJ2-2

CDR3: CASNGLLNTEAFF
V: TRBV6-5
J: TRBJ1-1

CDR3: CAWRTPSERPLTYGYTF
V: TRBV30
J: TRBJ1-2

CDR3: CASSQGTARGHGYTF
V: TRBV4-3
J: TRBJ1-2

CDR3: CASSLLYNTMGELFF
V: TRBV27
J: TRBJ2-2

CDR3: CASSEIGRGGSQPQHF
V: TRBV2
J: TRBJ1-5

CDR3: CAWSLGSSGNTIYF
V: TRBV30
J: TRBJ1-3

CDR3: CASSQEWGTSDQETQYF
V: TRBV4-1
J: TRBJ2-5

CDR3: CASSQSTSGGPFYEQYF
V: TRBV4-2
J: TRBJ2-7

CDR3: CASSVGAAGEDTQYF
V: TRBV9
J: TRBJ2-3